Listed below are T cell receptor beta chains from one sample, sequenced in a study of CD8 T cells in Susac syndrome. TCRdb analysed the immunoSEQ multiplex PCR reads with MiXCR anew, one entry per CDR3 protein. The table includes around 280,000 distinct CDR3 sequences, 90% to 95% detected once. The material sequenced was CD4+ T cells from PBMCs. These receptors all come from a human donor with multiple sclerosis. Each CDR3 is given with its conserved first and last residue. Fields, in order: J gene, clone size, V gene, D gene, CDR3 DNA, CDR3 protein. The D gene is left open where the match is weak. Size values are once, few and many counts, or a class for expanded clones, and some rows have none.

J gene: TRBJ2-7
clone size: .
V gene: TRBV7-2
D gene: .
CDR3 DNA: TGTGCCAGCAGCTCCGGGCCGGAGAGGGAGCAGTACTTC
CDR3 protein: CASSSGPEREQYF

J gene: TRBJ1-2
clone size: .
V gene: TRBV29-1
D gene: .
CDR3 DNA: TGCAGCGTTGGGGCGACAGGATCCTATGGCTACACCTTC
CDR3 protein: CSVGATGSYGYTF

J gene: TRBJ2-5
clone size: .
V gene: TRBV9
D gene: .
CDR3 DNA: TGTGCCAGCAGCGTAGGTAGGGAAGAGACCCAGTACTTC
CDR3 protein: CASSVGREETQYF

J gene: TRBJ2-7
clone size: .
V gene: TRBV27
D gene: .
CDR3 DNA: TGTGCCAGCAGTACTAAAAGCTACTACGAGCAGTACTTC
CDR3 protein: CASSTKSYYEQYF

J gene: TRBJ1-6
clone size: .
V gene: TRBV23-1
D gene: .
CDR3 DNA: TGCGCCAGCAGGGGAGAACCGGGACAAGAGAATTCACCCCTCCACTTT
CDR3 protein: CASRGEPGQENSPLHF

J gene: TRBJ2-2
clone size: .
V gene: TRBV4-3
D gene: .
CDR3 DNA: TGCGCCAGCAGCGGAGGGTCCTACACCGGGGAGCTGTTTTTT
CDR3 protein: CASSGGSYTGELFF

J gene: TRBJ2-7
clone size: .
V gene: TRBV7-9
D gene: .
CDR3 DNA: TGTGCCAGCAGCCCCCCCAGCCGCGGCTCCTACGAGCAGTACTTC
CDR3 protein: CASSPPSRGSYEQYF

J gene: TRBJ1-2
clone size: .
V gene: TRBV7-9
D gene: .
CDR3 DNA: TGTGCCAGCAGCCACCCATCGACAGGACGGATTAACTATGGCTACACCTTC
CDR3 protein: CASSHPSTGRINYGYTF

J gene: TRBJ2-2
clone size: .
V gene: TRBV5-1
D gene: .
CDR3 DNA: TGCGCCAGCAGCTCACTTCCTAGGGGCACCGGGGAGCTGTTTTTT
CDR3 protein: CASSSLPRGTGELFF

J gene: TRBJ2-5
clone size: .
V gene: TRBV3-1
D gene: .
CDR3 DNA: TGTGCCAGCAGCCAAGAAAAGACCCAGTACTTC
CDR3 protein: CASSQEKTQYF

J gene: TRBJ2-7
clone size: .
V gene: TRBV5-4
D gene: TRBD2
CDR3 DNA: TGTGCCAGCAGCCTCAGCGGGGGTTCCTACGAGCAGTACTTC
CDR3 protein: CASSLSGGSYEQYF

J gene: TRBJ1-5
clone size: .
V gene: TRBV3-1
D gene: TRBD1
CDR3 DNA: TGTGCCAGCAGCCAAAACTCAGGGGGTCAGCCCCAGCATTTT
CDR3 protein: CASSQNSGGQPQHF

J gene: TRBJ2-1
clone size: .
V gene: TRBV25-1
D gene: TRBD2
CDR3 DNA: TGTGCCAGCAAGATTGCGGGACTAGCGGGGAAACACAATGAGCAGTTCTTC
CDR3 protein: CASKIAGLAGKHNEQFF

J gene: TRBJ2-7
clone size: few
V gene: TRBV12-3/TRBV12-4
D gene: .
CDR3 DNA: TGTGCCAGCAGCCCGGTCTGGGGGGCGGAGCAGTACTTC
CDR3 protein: CASSPVWGAEQYF

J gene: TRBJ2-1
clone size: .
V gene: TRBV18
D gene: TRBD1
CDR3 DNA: TGTGCCAGCTCACCACAAACAGGGGGGTCCTACAATGAGCAGTTCTTC
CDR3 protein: CASSPQTGGSYNEQFF

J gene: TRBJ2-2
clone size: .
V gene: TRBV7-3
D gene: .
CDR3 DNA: TGTGCCAGCAGATCCGAGGTGGCGAACACCGGGGAGCTGTTTTTT
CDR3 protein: CASRSEVANTGELFF

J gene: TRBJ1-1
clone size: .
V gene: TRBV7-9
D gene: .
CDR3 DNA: TGTGCCAGCAGCTTAGAGGGGAGGGGCAGGAACACTGAAGCTTTCTTT
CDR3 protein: CASSLEGRGRNTEAFF

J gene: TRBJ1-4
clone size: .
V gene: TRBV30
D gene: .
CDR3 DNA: TGTGCCTGGGGTGCAGGCCTATATGAAAAACTGTTTTTT
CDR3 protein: CAWGAGLYEKLFF

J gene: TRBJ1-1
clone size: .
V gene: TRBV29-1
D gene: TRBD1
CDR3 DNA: TGCAGCGTCGTCCTCAGGGGGAGGACTGAAGCTTTCTTT
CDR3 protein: CSVVLRGRTEAFF

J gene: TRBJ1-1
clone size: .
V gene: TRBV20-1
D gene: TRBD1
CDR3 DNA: TGCAGTGCGCGGACAGGGGGGATGAACACTGAAGCTTTCTTT
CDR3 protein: CSARTGGMNTEAFF

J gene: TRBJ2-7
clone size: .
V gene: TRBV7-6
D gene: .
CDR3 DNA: TGTGCCAGCAGCTTAGAAACAGGCCCTTCCTACGAGCAGTACTTC
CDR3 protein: CASSLETGPSYEQYF

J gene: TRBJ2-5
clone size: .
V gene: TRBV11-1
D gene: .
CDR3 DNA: TGTGCCAGCAGTCCGGGACGGATCCAAGAGACCCAGTACTTC
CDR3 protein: CASSPGRIQETQYF

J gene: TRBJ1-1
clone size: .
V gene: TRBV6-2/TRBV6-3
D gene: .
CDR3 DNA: TGTGCCAGCAGGCGCCAGAACACTGAAGCTTTCTTT
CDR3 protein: CASRRQNTEAFF

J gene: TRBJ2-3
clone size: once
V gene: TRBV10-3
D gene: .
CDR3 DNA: TGTGCCATCAGCCGGGAAGGCACAGATACGCAGTATTTT
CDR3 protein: CAISREGTDTQYF

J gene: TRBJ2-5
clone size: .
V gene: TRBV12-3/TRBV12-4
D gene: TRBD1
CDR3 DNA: TGTGCCAGCACCTCCGGACAGGGGCCTCAAGAGACCCAGTACTTC
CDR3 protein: CASTSGQGPQETQYF

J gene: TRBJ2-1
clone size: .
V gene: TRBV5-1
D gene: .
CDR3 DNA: TGCGCCAGCAGCTTGCGGCAGGGATACAATGAGCAGTTCTTC
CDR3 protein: CASSLRQGYNEQFF